Shown below are 27 T cell receptor beta chains from a single sample sequenced in a study of control samples from healthy donors and cancer patients. TCRdb's copy holds only in-frame clones and misses some; the assay was immunoSEQ multiplex PCR. The profile covers some 120,000 clones, with about 92% appearing a single time and 1.7% taken by the ten largest. Sequencing used PBMCs. All receptors come from a man aged 45 to 65 with head and neck cancer.

V usage is TRBV11-2 and J usage is TRBJ2-1; no clear D. Germline CDR1 SGHAT, CDR2 FQNNGV. Trimming pared 8 bases from V and 4 bases from J, leaving 30 bases between. This CDR3 comprises 19 residues. The CDR3 here is CASAISSLSRRLGYNEQFF. The CDR3 bases are TGTGCCAGCGCCATCTCGAGCTTGTCTAGGCGGCTAGGATACAATGAGCAGTTCTTC.

The gene calls are TRBV19 and TRBJ1-1; D is uncertain. The CDR3 has 13 residues. V gave up 3 bases and J gave up 4 bases, with 9 bases separating them. The germline CDR1 and CDR2 sequences are LNHDA and SQIVND (reference sequence). The CDR3 spells CASSMSRITEAFF. For the CDR3, the DNA is TGTGCCAGTAGTATGTCCCGTATCACTGAAGCTTTCTTT.

The V gene is TRBV7-2, the J gene TRBJ2-7; D tentatively fits TRBD1 or TRBD2 (5 bases each). This CDR3 spans 14 amino acids. V lost 1 base and J 2 bases, leaving 9 bases between the germline ends. From germline, CDR1 is SGHTA and CDR2 FQGNSA. The CDR3 region has the DNA TGTGCCAGCAGCTTAGAATGGGGACCCTACGAGCAGTACTTC. Translated, it gives CASSLEWGPYEQYF.

The chain is built from TRBV9 and TRBJ2-3; D might be TRBD1 (5 bases). The germline V gene has CDR1 SGDLS and CDR2 YYNGEE. The CDR3 runs to 15 residues. Trimming left V 0 bases short and J 2 bases short, with 10 bases between. The chain's CDR3 is CASSVAVGATDTQYF. The CDR3 DNA reads TGTGCCAGCAGCGTAGCAGTAGGGGCCACAGATACGCAGTATTTT.

This sequence joins TRBV7-6 and TRBJ1-2; 9 positions match TRBD1. Germline CDR1 is SGHVS and CDR2 is FNYEAQ. Trimming removed 5 bases from V and 8 bases from J; junction bases left unmatched: 15. The CDR3 is made up of 16 amino acids. CDR3 sequence: CASSPQQGQGGAGYTF. In nucleotides, the CDR3 is TGTGCCAGCAGCCCCCAACAGGGACAGGGTGGAGCCGGCTACACCTTC.

This rearrangement joins TRBV28 to TRBJ1-2; D gene ambiguous. The CDR3 spans 12 residues. Germline-derived CDR1 and CDR2 are MDHEN and SYDVKM. Trimming took 5 bases from V and 5 from J, leaving 9 bases between them. CDR3 bases: TGTGCCAGCAGTCAATTGCCGTATGGCTACACCTTC. This codes for CASSQLPYGYTF.

The V and J genes are TRBV27 and TRBJ1-2; 8 bases agree with TRBD1. The CDR3 is made up of 14 amino acids. Germline V gene data show CDR1 as MNHEY and CDR2 as SMNVEV (reference sequence). V trimming: 5 bases; J trimming: 4 bases; junction bases outside the gene matches: 6. The CDR3 DNA reads as TGTGCCAGCAGTCCGGACAGGGAAGGCTATGGCTACACCTTC. This codes for CASSPDREGYGYTF.

This rearrangement joins TRBV19 to TRBJ1-2, with a weak D call TRBD1 (6 bases). This CDR3 spans 15 amino acids. V was trimmed by 9 bases and J by 7 bases, leaving 24 bases between them. Germline assignment: CDR1 LNHDA and CDR2 SQIVND (reference sequence). CDR3 protein: CASQLAQGFEVGYTF. CDR3 nucleotide sequence: TGTGCCAGCCAACTGGCTCAGGGGTTTGAGGTTGGCTACACCTTC.

The chain recombines TRBV7-9 with TRBJ2-7; possibly TRBD1 for D (6 bases). Trimming removed 2 bases from V and 5 bases from J, with 10 bases in between. The CDR3 spans 13 residues. Germline V lookup: CDR1 SEHNR, CDR2 FQNEAQ (reference sequence). The CDR3 loop reads CASSLKQGDEQYF. For the CDR3, the DNA is TGTGCCAGCAGCTTAAAACAGGGCGACGAGCAGTACTTC.

V is TRBV3-1 (or the pseudogene TRBV3-2) and J is TRBJ2-1; the match to TRBD2 covers 9 bases. The CDR3 length is 14 residues. The V gene end was trimmed by 7 bases and the J gene end by 3 bases; junction bases not matched to a gene: 4. Germline loops: CDR1 LGHDT, CDR2 YNNKEL (reference sequence). Here the CDR3 DNA reads TGTGCCAGCACCACGACTAGCGGCTACAATGAGCAGTTCTTC. Its protein is CASTTTSGYNEQFF.

The rearrangement joins TRBV3-1 (or the pseudogene TRBV3-2) to TRBJ2-1, with unresolved D. Germline-derived CDR1 and CDR2 are LGHDT and YNNKEL (reference sequence). CDR3 size: 16 residues. V gave up 1 base and J gave up 5 bases, with 15 bases separating them. The CDR3 spells CASSQAPLRQNNEQFF. In DNA form, the CDR3 reads TGTGCCAGCAGCCAAGCTCCATTAAGGCAGAACAATGAGCAGTTCTTC.

This chain links TRBV3-1 (or the pseudogene TRBV3-2) with TRBJ2-1, with 13 bases fitting TRBD2. Germline CDR1 is LGHDT and CDR2 is YNNKEL (reference sequence). V lost 2 bases and J lost 13; bases outside the gene matches: 5. This CDR3 is 14 amino acids long. CDR3 protein: CASSQLTSGGAQFF. The CDR3 DNA reads TGTGCCAGCAGCCAACTCACTAGCGGGGGGGCCCAGTTCTTC.

The V call is TRBV27, the J call TRBJ2-2; D is unresolved. The germline V and J ends were trimmed by 6 bases and 0 bases, with 8 bases remaining between them. Germline CDR1 MNHEY, CDR2 SMNVEV (reference sequence). The CDR3 runs 14 residues. Written as DNA, the CDR3 is TGTGCCAGCAGGAATTTGGCGAACACCGGGGAGCTGTTTTTT. Encoded protein: CASRNLANTGELFF.

In DNA, the CDR3 is TGTGCTAGTGGTTACGGGACAGCATTCAATGAGCAGTTCTTC. Its translation: CASGYGTAFNEQFF. V gene TRBV12-5 combines with J gene TRBJ2-1, with 7 bases fitting TRBD1. CDR1 and CDR2 from the germline V gene are LGHNT and FRNRAP. The CDR3 is 14 amino acids. J was trimmed by 6 bases and V by 4 bases; bases with no gene match: 6.

This chain joins TRBV7-9 and TRBJ2-5, with 10 bases identical to TRBD2. Trimming cost V 2 bases and J 5 bases; bases outside gene matches: 11. There are 17 residues in the CDR3. CDR1 is SEHNR, CDR2 FQNEAQ, per germline (reference sequence). The CDR3 bases are TGTGCCAGCAGCTTACTCCTAGCGGGGGAGGCCATGGAGACCCAGTACTTC. Its protein product is CASSLLLAGEAMETQYF.

The rearrangement uses TRBV6-5 and TRBJ2-5; D is possibly TRBD1 (6 bases). Trimming shortened V by 5 bases and J by 6 bases, and 16 bases separated the two germline ends. In germline, CDR1 is MNHEY, CDR2 SVGAGI. The CDR3 covers 14 residues. The CDR3 sequence: CASSTGSSKQTQYF. The CDR3, as DNA: TGTGCCAGCAGTACAGGGAGTTCTAAGCAGACCCAGTACTTC.

The V call is TRBV6-5, the J call TRBJ1-2; 7 positions match TRBD1. This CDR3 has 12 amino acids. In germline, CDR1 is MNHEY, CDR2 SVGAGI. The V and J ends lost 5 bases and 3 bases, in that order; junction bases with no gene match: 0. The CDR3 DNA reads TGTGCCAGCAGTCAGGGGGACTATGGCTACACCTTC. It codes for CASSQGDYGYTF.

The chain links TRBV12-3 or TRBV12-4 to TRBJ1-2; D might be TRBD1 (6 bases). V lost 2 bases and J lost 4, with 8 bases in between. The CDR3 spans 13 residues. CDR3 in amino acids: CASSLQGTYGYTF. In DNA form, the CDR3 reads TGTGCCAGCAGTTTACAGGGGACCTATGGCTACACCTTC.

This clone was recorded once. The chain recombines TRBV16 with TRBJ1-2, with a possible D match to TRBD1 (6 bases). Germline values: CDR1 KGHSY, CDR2 FQNENV. CDR3 size: 14 residues. Between the trimmed V and J ends, which lost 0 bases and 3 bases, there was a span of 8 bases. The CDR3 spells CASSQSGGDYGYTF. DNA of the CDR3: TGTGCCAGCAGCCAATCAGGGGGGGACTATGGCTACACCTTC.

V and J are TRBV18 and TRBJ2-2; 8 nucleotides match TRBD2. The ends lost 0 bases at V and 1 base at J; junction bases unmatched: 1. Germline CDR1 is KGHSH and CDR2 is LQKENI. This CDR3 has 16 amino acids. The CDR3 here is CASSPPGLVNTGELFF. The CDR3 DNA is TGTGCCAGCTCACCACCGGGACTAGTGAACACCGGGGAGCTGTTTTTT. Supplemented by reference TRBV18 and TRBJ2-2, the full variable domain reads NAGVMQNPRHLVRRRGQEARLRCSPMKGHSHVYWYRQLPEEGLKFMVYLQKENIIDESGMPKERFSAEFPKEGPSILRIQQVVRGDSAAYFCASSPPGLVNTGELFFGEGSRLTVL.

This chain links TRBV27 with TRBJ2-7, with 7 nucleotides matching TRBD1. Germline V gene data show CDR1 as MNHEY and CDR2 as SMNVEV (reference sequence). This CDR3 contains 15 residues. Losses at the gene ends were 6 bases for V and 0 bases for J; bases not matched to a gene: 8. CDR3 nucleotide sequence: TGTGCCAGCAGAATTGGGACAGTTTCCTCCTACGAGCAGTACTTC. Protein: CASRIGTVSSYEQYF.

This clone has a single count. The J gene is TRBJ2-3, the V gene TRBV5-1; D gene ambiguous. The CDR3 has 16 residues. Germline assignment: CDR1 SGHRS and CDR2 YFSETQ. Trimming took 0 bases from V and 1 from J, leaving 12 bases between them. As DNA, the CDR3 is TGCGCCAGCAGCTTGGAGCAGCACCGGGGCACAGATACGCAGTATTTT. Encoded protein: CASSLEQHRGTDTQYF.

The genes are TRBV7-8 and TRBJ2-5, with TRBD1 matching over 10 bases. The V gene's germline CDR1 is SGHVS and CDR2 FQNEAQ. The CDR3 is made up of 14 amino acids. Trimming removed 4 bases from V and 5 bases from J; junction bases left unmatched: 4. The CDR3 bases are TGTGCCAGCAGCTCCCGACAGGGGGCGGAGACCCAGTACTTC. It codes for CASSSRQGAETQYF.

The chain recombines TRBV27 with TRBJ2-5; D is perhaps TRBD1 (6 bases). CDR1 MNHEY and CDR2 SMNVEV come from the germline V gene (reference sequence). The CDR3 runs 14 residues. Trimming left V 1 base short and J 5 bases short, with 11 bases between. The CDR3 coding sequence is TGTGCCAGCAGTTTATGGGGGCTACCCGAGACCCAGTACTTC. Protein sequence: CASSLWGLPETQYF.

This clone was seen once. The chain recombines TRBV6-6 with TRBJ1-2, with 7 bases fitting TRBD1. CDR1 and CDR2 (germline): MNHNY, SVGAGI (reference sequence). The junction had 3 bases not matched to a gene; V was cut back by 2 bases and J by 6 bases. The length of the CDR3 is 13 residues. The CDR3 here is CASSYLGTDGYTF. In nucleotides, the CDR3 is TGTGCCAGCAGTTACCTGGGGACAGATGGCTACACCTTC.

The J gene is TRBJ1-1, the V gene TRBV18; 8 nucleotides match TRBD1. The junction had 8 bases not matched to a gene; V was cut back by 6 bases and J by 2 bases. CDR3 length equals 15 residues. CDR1 is KGHSH, CDR2 LQKENI, per germline. The CDR3 loop is CASSPGGQANTEAFF. In DNA form, the CDR3 reads TGTGCCAGCTCCCCAGGGGGACAGGCAAACACTGAAGCTTTCTTT.

The V and J genes are TRBV30 and TRBJ1-1, with D unresolved. From germline, CDR1 is GTSNPN and CDR2 SVGIG (reference sequence). CDR3 length equals 14 residues. V lost 0 bases, J lost 1 base, and 9 bases lay in between. The CDR3: CAWSVHTANTEAFF. The CDR3, as DNA: TGTGCCTGGAGTGTACACACTGCGAACACTGAAGCTTTCTTT.